A single sample is the source of the 15 T cell receptor beta chains below, sequenced in a study of T cell responses to AZD1222 COVID-19 vaccine. TCRdb keeps only in-frame clones here, not all; method: immunoSEQ multiplex PCR. The sample has approximately 170,000 clones; around 89% are singletons. Sequences were derived from peripheral blood, sampled on day 0 of AZD1222 vaccination. The receptors shown here come from an adult in good health.

As concerns this clone: The sample has other DNA sequences that encode this CDR3 too. V is TRBV6-5 and J is TRBJ1-2; D is ambiguous. This CDR3 spans 12 amino acids. Trimming left V 0 bases short and J 4 bases short, with 3 bases between. Germline CDR1 reads MNHEY; CDR2 reads SVGAGI. For the CDR3, the DNA is TGTGCCAGCAGTTACTCGGGCTATGGCTACACCTTC. This encodes CASSYSGYGYTF.

The rearrangement links TRBV2 to TRBJ1-2; D may be TRBD1 (5 bases). The ends were cut back, 7 bases at V and 8 bases at J, with 14 bases in the middle. The germline CDR1 and CDR2 sequences are SNHLY and FYNNEI. The CDR3 contains 12 residues. The CDR3 here is CASMGTETGYTF. CDR3 DNA sequence: TGTGCCAGCATGGGGACTGAGACGGGCTACACCTTC.

The genes are TRBV3-1 (or the pseudogene TRBV3-2) and TRBJ2-7; 10 bases are a match to TRBD2. The CDR3 totals 15 residues. Germline V gene sequence: CDR1 LGHDT, CDR2 YNNKEL (reference sequence). The trim removed 1 base at V and 4 bases at J, leaving 4 bases unmatched. This chain's CDR3 is CASSQALAGIYEQYV. CDR3 bases: TGTGCCAGCAGCCAAGCACTAGCGGGGATATACGAGCAGTACGTC.

This chain's CDR3 is CASSLGLAGGYNEQFF. The CDR3 DNA is TGTGCCAGCAGCTTAGGACTAGCGGGGGGATACAATGAGCAGTTCTTC. V gene TRBV7-2 combines with J gene TRBJ2-1, with 13 positions matching TRBD2. Germline CDR1 is SGHTA and CDR2 is FQGNSA. CDR3 size: 16 residues. Trimming took 1 base from V and 4 from J; bases not matched to a gene: 1.

The chain employs TRBV5-4 and TRBJ2-7, with D possibly being TRBD1 or TRBD2 (5 bases each). The CDR3 consists of 14 residues. The ends were cut back, 6 bases at V and 6 bases at J, with 19 bases in the middle. Germline V gives CDR1 SGHNT, CDR2 YYREEE (reference sequence). As DNA, the CDR3 is TGTGCCAGCAACTTCGGACATTCGGGGACCGAGCAGTACTTC. Its protein is CASNFGHSGTEQYF.

This rearrangement joins TRBV4-2 to TRBJ2-5, with D possibly TRBD1 on 7 matching bases. The CDR3 totals 16 residues. Germline CDR1 and CDR2: LGHNA and YNFKEQ. Between the trimmed V and J ends, which lost 1 base and 3 bases, there was a span of 15 bases. The CDR3 loop is CASSQGYQGGEETQYF. CDR3 nucleotide sequence: TGTGCCAGCAGCCAAGGCTACCAGGGGGGTGAAGAGACCCAGTACTTC.

The rearrangement uses TRBV6-5 and TRBJ2-3; 9 bases fit TRBD2. Germline assignment: CDR1 MNHEY and CDR2 SVGAGI. After removal of 10 bases from V and 1 base from J, the junction contained 9 bases not matched to a gene. The CDR3 loop spans 15 amino acids. The CDR3 protein is CATGDWTSGTDTQYF. CDR3 DNA: TGTGCCACAGGGGATTGGACTAGCGGCACAGATACGCAGTATTTT.

The J gene is TRBJ1-2, the V gene TRBV2; D not certain. Germline V lookup: CDR1 SNHLY, CDR2 FYNNEI. The CDR3 covers 11 residues. V lost 6 bases and J 3 bases, leaving 5 bases between the germline ends. CDR3 nucleotide sequence: TGTGCCAGCAGCGTAGACTATGGCTACACCTTC. Its protein product is CASSVDYGYTF.

This chain uses TRBV5-1 with TRBJ2-3; a weak D match, TRBD1 (5 bases). The germline CDR1 and CDR2 sequences are SGHRS and YFSETQ. Trimming removed 0 bases from V and 6 bases from J, with 11 bases in between. The CDR3 contains 14 residues. CDR3 sequence reads: CASSLEPRADTQYF. As DNA, the CDR3 is TGCGCCAGCAGCTTGGAGCCCAGGGCTGATACGCAGTATTTT.

The V call is TRBV19, the J call TRBJ1-5; D might be TRBD1 (5 bases). There are 16 residues in the CDR3. V gave up 4 bases and J gave up 4 bases, with 17 bases separating them. CDR1 and CDR2 from the germline V gene are LNHDA and SQIVND (reference sequence). CDR3 in DNA: TGTGCCAGTAGTACGCCCCGGGACCTGTGGAATCAGCCCCAGCATTTT. Residues: CASSTPRDLWNQPQHF.

CDR3 loop: CASSLGTAGIYEQYF. Here the CDR3 DNA reads TGCGCCAGCAGCTTAGGCACAGCGGGAATATACGAGCAGTACTTC. The rearrangement joins TRBV5-1 to TRBJ2-7, with TRBD2 identical over 7 bases. Trimming at V came to 2 bases and at J to 4 bases, leaving 9 bases not matched to a gene. The germline gives CDR1 SGHRS, CDR2 YFSETQ. The CDR3 sequence is 15 residues long. Drawing the rest from reference TRBV5-1 and TRBJ2-7, the complete variable domain is KAGVTQTPRYLIKTRGQQVTLSCSPISGHRSVSWYQQTPGQGLQFLFEYFSETQRNKGNFPGRFSGRQFSNSRSEMNVSTLELGDSALYLCASSLGTAGIYEQYFGPGTRLTVT.

This clone showed up just once. The genes are TRBV24-1 and TRBJ1-6, with D possibly matching TRBD1 (5 bases). Looked up from germline, CDR1 is KGHDR and CDR2 is SFDVKD. This CDR3 is built from 13 residues. The V and J ends lost 2 bases and 7 bases respectively, with 5 bases between them. CDR3 sequence reads: CATSDSGNSPLHF. The CDR3 bases are TGTGCCACCAGTGATTCAGGGAATTCACCCCTCCACTTT.

This clone turned up a few times. J is TRBJ2-7 and V is TRBV4-1, with 7 nucleotides matching TRBD2. Looked up from germline, CDR1 is MGHRA and CDR2 is YSYEKL. The CDR3 runs to 20 residues. V lost 3 bases, J lost 0 bases, and 20 bases stayed unmatched. In DNA, the CDR3 is TGCGCCAGCAGCCAGGAAGCAAGAAACAAAGCACAGCGGGGCTCCTACGAGCAGTACTTC. Residues: CASSQEARNKAQRGSYEQYF.

This clone was counted once. The V gene is TRBV29-1, the J gene TRBJ1-6; D may be TRBD1 (5 bases). Per germline, CDR1 SQVTM and CDR2 ANQGSEA. The CDR3 sequence is 13 residues long. Trimming stripped 4 bases from V and 6 bases from J, with 10 bases between. Here the CDR3 reads CSVARTPNSPLHF. The CDR3 DNA follows: TGCAGCGTTGCGCGGACACCTAATTCACCCCTCCACTTT.

This clone showed up just once. This rearrangement joins TRBV5-6 to TRBJ1-1; 8 nucleotides agree with TRBD1. Trimming cost V 1 base and J 5 bases; bases outside gene matches: 4. CDR3 size: 14 residues. From germline, CDR1 is SGHDT and CDR2 YYEEEE. CDR3 nucleotides: TGTGCCAGCAGCTTGTTCGACAGGGGAACTGAAGCTTTCTTT. This sequence encodes CASSLFDRGTEAFF.